This T cell receptor (beta chain) was retrieved from a study of beta chain features in type 1 diabetes. Points from the study as a whole: All four CD4+ subsets from Type 1 diabetes patients carried moderately but significantly shorter TCRB CDR3s. Cells expressing TCR highly could be over-represented by cDNA sequencing.

Reverse transcription of all isolated RNA meant that expressed TCRB transcripts were sequenced. Profiled with immunoSEQ multiplex PCR; TCRdb holds only in-frame clones, not every one. Among 95,000 to 150,000 clones listed, about a sixth were seen once. This CDR3 is built from 17 residues. Trimming cost V 0 bases and J 0 bases, with 15 bases left between them. Per the germline V gene, CDR1 is SGHRS and CDR2 is YFSETQ. In this sample, this clone turned up a few times. Its antigen is unidentified. The sequencing sample was made of central memory CD4+ T cells from blood. The source of this sequence is a man in his thirties or forties with type 1 diabetes. The chain joins TRBV5-1 to TRBJ1-1; perhaps TRBD1 as D (5 bases). The CDR3 sequence is CASSLGISEGMNTEAFF. The CDR3 DNA is TGCGCCAGCAGCTTGGGGATTTCTGAGGGGATGAACACTGAAGCTTTCTTT.